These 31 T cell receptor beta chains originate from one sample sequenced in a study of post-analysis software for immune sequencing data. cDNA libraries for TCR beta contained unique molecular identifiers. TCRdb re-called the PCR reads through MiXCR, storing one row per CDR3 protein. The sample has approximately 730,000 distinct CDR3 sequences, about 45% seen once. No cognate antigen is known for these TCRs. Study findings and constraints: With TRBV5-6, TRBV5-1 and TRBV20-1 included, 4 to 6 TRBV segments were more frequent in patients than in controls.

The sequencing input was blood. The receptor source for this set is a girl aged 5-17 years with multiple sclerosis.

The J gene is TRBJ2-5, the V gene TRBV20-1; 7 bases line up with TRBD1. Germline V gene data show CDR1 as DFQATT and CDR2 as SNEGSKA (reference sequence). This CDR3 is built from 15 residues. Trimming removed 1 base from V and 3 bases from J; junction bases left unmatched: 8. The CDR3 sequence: CSARGGTDKKETQYF. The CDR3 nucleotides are TGCAGTGCTAGAGGAGGGACAGACAAAAAAGAGACCCAGTACTTC.

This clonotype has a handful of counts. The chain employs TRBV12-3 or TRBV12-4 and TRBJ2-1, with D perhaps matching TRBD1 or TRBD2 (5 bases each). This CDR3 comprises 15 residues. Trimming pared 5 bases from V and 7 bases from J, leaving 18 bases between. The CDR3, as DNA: TGTGCCAGCAGTCTCCGGGACGTCCCGACTAATGAGCAGTTCTTC. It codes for CASSLRDVPTNEQFF.

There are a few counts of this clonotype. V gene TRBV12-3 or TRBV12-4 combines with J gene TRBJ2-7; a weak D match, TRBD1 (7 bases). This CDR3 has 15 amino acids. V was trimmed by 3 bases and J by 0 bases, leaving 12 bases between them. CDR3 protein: CASSFFQGGSYEQYF. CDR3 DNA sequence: TGTGCCAGCAGTTTCTTTCAGGGGGGCTCCTACGAGCAGTACTTC.

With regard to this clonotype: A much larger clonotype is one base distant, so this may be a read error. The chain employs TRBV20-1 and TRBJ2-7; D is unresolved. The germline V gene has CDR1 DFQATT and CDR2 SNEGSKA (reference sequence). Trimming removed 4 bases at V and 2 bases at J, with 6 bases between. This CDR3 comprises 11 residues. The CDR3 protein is CSAISPYEQYF. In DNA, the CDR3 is TGCAGTGCTATATCTCCCTACGAGCAGTACTTC.

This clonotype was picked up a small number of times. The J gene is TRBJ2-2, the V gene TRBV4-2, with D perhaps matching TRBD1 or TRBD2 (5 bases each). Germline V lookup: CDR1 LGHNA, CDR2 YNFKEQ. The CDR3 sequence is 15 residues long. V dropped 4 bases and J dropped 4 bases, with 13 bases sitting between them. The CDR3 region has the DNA TGTGCCAGCAGCCCTTTCACGGGGACCACCGGGGAGCTGTTTTTT. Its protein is CASSPFTGTTGELFF.

CDR3 sequence (DNA): TGTGCCAGCACTTGGGGACTGGCCTCTGACGAGCAGTACTTC. It yields the protein CASTWGLASDEQYF. This chain uses TRBV12-3 or TRBV12-4 with TRBJ2-5; possible D gene TRBD2, 6 bases. The J call may be wrong; the DNA end is better matched by TRBJ2-7. This CDR3 has 14 amino acids.

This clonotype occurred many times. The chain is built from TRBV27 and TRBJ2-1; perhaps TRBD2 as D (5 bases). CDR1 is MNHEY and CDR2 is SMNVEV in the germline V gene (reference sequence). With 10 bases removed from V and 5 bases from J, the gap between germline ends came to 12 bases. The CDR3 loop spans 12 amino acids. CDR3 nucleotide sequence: TGTGCCACCACGGACTGGAACAATGAGCAGTTCTTC. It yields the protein CATTDWNNEQFF.

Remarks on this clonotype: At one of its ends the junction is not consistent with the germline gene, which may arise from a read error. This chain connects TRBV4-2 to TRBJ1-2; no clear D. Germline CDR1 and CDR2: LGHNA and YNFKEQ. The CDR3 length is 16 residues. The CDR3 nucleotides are TGTGCCAGCAGCCAAGCGGCAGGAAATAACAACTGTGGCTACACCTTC. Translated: CASSQAAGNNNCGYTF.

CDR3 protein: CASSLEVRVGTEAFF. For the CDR3, the DNA is TGCGCCAGCAGCTTGGAGGTCAGGGTAGGCACTGAAGCTTTCTTT. This chain links TRBV5-1 with TRBJ1-1; possibly TRBD1 for D (5 bases). Germline CDR1 and CDR2: SGHRS and YFSETQ. V was shortened by 0 bases and J by 4 bases, with 13 bases between the two germline ends. This CDR3 has 15 residues.

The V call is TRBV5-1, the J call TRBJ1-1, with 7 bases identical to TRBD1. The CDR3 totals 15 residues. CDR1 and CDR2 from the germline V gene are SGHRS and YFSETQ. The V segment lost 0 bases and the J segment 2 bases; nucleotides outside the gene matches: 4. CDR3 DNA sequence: TGCGCCAGCAGCTTGGAGGGGACAGAAAACACTGAAGCTTTCTTT. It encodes CASSLEGTENTEAFF.

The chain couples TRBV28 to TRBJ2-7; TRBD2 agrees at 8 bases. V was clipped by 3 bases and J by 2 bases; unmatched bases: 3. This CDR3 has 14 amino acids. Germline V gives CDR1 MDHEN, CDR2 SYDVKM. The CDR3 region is CASSFSGKAYEQYF. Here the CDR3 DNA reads TGTGCCAGCAGTTTTAGCGGGAAAGCCTACGAGCAGTACTTC.

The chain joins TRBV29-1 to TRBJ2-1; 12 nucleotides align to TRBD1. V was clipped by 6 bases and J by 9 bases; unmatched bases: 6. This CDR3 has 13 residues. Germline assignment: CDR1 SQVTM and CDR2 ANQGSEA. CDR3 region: CSVSGTGGVEQFF. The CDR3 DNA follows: TGCAGCGTCTCCGGGACAGGGGGCGTTGAGCAGTTCTTC.

The CDR3 DNA sequence: TGTGCCAGCAGCCTAGAGGCCCAGGGAACGGGAAACACCATATATTTT. It encodes CASSLEAQGTGNTIYF. The chain employs TRBV7-9 and TRBJ1-3, with D possibly matching TRBD1 (5 bases). The germline CDR1 and CDR2 sequences are SEHNR and FQNEAQ (reference sequence). The CDR3 totals 16 residues. V was cut by 5 bases and J by 4 bases, with 18 bases left in between.

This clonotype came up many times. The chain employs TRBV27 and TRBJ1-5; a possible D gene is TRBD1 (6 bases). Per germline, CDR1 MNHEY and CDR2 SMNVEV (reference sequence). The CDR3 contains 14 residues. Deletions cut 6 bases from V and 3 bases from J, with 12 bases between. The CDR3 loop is CASSSRTDNQPQHF. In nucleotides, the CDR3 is TGTGCCAGCAGCTCCAGGACAGACAATCAGCCCCAGCATTTT.

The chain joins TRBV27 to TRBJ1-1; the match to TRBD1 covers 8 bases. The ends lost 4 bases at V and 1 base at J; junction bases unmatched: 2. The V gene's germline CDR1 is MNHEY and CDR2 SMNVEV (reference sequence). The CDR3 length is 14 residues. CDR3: CASSSGTGNTEAFF. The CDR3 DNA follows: TGTGCCAGCAGTTCAGGGACAGGGAACACTGAAGCTTTCTTT.

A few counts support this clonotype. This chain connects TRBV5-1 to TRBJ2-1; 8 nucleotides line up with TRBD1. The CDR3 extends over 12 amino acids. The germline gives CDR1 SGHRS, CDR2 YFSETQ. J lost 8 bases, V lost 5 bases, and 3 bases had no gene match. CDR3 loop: CASRQTGDEQFF. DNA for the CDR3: TGCGCCAGCAGACAGACAGGGGATGAGCAGTTCTTC. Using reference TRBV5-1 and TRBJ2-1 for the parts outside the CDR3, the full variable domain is KAGVTQTPRYLIKTRGQQVTLSCSPISGHRSVSWYQQTPGQGLQFLFEYFSETQRNKGNFPGRFSGRQFSNSRSEMNVSTLELGDSALYLCASRQTGDEQFFGPGTRLTVL.

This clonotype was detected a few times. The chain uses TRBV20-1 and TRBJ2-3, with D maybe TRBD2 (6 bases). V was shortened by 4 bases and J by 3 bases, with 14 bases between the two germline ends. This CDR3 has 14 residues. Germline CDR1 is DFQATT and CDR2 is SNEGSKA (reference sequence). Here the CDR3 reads CSATIGGTTDTQYF. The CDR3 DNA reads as TGCAGTGCTACCATCGGGGGAACAACAGATACGCAGTATTTT.

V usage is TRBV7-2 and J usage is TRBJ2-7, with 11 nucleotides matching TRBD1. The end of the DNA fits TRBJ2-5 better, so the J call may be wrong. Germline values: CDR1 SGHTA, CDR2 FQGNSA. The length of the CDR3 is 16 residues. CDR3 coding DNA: TGTGCCAGCAGCTTAGCGGACAGGGGGCGCGGAGAGACCCAGTACTTC. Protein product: CASSLADRGRGETQYF.

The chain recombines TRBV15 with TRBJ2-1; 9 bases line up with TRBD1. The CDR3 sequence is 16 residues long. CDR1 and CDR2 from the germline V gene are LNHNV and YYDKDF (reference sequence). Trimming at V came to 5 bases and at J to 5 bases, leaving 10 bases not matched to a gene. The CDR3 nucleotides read TGTGCCACCAGCGGGCAGGGACAGGGTGGGGACAATGAGCAGTTCTTC. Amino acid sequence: CATSGQGQGGDNEQFF.

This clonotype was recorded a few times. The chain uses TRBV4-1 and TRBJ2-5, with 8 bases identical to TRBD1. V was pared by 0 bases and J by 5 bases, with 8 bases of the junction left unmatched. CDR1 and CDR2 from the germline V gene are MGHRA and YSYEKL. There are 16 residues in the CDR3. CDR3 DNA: TGCGCCAGCAGCCAAGATGGTACAGGGGGGATGGAGACCCAGTACTTC. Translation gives CASSQDGTGGMETQYF.

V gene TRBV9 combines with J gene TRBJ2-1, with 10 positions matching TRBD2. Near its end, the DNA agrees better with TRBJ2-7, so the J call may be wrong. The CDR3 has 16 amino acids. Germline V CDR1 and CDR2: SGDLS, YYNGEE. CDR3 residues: CASSVGPRTSGNEQYF. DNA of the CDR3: TGTGCCAGCAGCGTAGGCCCCAGGACTAGCGGCAATGAGCAGTACTTC.

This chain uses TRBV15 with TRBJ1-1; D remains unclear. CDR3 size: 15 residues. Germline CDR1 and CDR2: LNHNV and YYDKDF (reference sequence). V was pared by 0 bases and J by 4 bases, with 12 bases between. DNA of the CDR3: TGTGCCACCAGCAGAGATAGGCGCAGTACCACTGAAGCTTTCTTT. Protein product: CATSRDRRSTTEAFF.

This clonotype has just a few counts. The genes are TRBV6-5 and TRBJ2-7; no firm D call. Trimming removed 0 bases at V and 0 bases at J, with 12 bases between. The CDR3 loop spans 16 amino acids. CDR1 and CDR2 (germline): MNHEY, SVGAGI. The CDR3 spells CASSYSIGQSSYEQYF. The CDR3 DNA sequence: TGTGCCAGCAGTTACTCGATCGGGCAAAGCTCCTACGAGCAGTACTTC.

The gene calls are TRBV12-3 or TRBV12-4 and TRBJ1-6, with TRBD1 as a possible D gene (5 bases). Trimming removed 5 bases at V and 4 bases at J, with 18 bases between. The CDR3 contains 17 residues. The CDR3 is CASSLQIGGEYNSPLHF. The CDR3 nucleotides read TGTGCCAGCAGTCTCCAGATCGGGGGGGAATATAATTCACCCCTCCACTTT.

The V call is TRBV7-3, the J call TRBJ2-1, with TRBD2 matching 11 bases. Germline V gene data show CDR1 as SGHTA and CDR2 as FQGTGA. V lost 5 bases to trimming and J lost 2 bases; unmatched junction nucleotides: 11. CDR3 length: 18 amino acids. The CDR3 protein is CASSLLAGAGGPYNEQFF. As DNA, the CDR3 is TGTGCCAGCAGCCTACTAGCGGGAGCGGGGGGCCCCTACAATGAGCAGTTCTTC.

The CDR3 bases are TGTGCCAGCACCTCCGGAGGGGTCCACGAGCAGTACTTC. It specifies CASTSGGVHEQYF. The chain combines TRBV6-5 with TRBJ2-7; perhaps TRBD2 as D (6 bases). This CDR3 is 13 amino acids long. Trimming cost V 7 bases and J 5 bases, with 15 bases left between them. Germline-derived CDR1 and CDR2 are MNHEY and SVGAGI.

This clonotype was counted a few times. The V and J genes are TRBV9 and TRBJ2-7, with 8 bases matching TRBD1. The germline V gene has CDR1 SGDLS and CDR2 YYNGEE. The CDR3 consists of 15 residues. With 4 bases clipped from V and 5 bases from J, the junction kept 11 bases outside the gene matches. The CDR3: CASSPHPGQVDEQYF. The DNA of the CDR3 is TGTGCCAGCAGCCCTCACCCGGGACAGGTTGACGAGCAGTACTTC.

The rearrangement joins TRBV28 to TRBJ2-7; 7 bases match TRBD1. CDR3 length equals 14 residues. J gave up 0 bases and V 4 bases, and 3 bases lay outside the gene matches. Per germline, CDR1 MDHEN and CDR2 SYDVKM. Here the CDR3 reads CASSSQGISYEQYF. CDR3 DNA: TGTGCCAGCAGTTCACAGGGGATCTCCTACGAGCAGTACTTC.

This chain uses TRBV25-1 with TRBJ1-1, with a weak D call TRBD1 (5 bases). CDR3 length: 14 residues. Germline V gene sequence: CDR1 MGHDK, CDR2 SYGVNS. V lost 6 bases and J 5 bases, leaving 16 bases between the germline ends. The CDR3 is CASRSQVYGTEAFF. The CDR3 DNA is TGTGCCAGCAGATCACAGGTTTATGGGACTGAAGCTTTCTTT.

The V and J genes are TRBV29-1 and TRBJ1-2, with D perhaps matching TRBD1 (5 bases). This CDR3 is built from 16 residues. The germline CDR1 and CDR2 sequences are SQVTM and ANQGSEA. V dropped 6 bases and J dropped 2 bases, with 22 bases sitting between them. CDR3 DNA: TGCAGCGTCCCAACGGGGCCAGGTGGGGCGAACTATGGCTACACCTTC. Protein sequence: CSVPTGPGGANYGYTF.

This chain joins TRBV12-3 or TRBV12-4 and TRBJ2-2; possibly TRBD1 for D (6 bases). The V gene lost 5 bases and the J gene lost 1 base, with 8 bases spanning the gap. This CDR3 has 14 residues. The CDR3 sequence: CASSRDMNTGELFF. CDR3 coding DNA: TGTGCCAGCAGTAGGGACATGAACACCGGGGAGCTGTTTTTT.